Described below is a single T cell receptor (beta chain) sequence and its context. Its antigen is still unknown. These data are taken from a study of cytomegalovirus exposure and HLA in healthy donors. Notes on the study in general: Presence/absence analyses treated sequencing depth as roughly uniform across donors.

PCR used 60 Vbeta primers and 13 Jbeta primers. Profiling relied on immunoSEQ multiplex PCR, and the TCRdb table lists in-frame clones only, not all of them. Altogether about 190,000 clones are present, 65% to 75% being singletons, with the ten largest covering 4.5% to 5.5%. The sequenced material came from PBMCs. This receptor was taken from a man aged 25 to 45 in good health and CMV-seropositive.

The CDR3 DNA follows: TGTGCCAGCAGTGAATACAGGGTATTAGAGACCCAGTACTTC. Amino acid sequence: CASSEYRVLETQYF. The gene calls are TRBV2 and TRBJ2-5; possible D gene TRBD1, 6 bases. There are 14 residues in the CDR3. V was shortened by 2 bases and J by 4 bases, with 11 bases between the two germline ends. Looked up from germline, CDR1 is SNHLY and CDR2 is FYNNEI.